This entry concerns a single T cell receptor beta chain. The antigen remains undetermined. Several immunoSEQ 96-well plates shared each subset's DNA, each plate a replicate. Each sorted subset replicate got 200 ng genomic DNA, 25,000 to 35,000 genomes. Profiling relied on immunoSEQ multiplex PCR, and the TCRdb table lists in-frame clones only, not all of them. The sample records approximately 2,200,000 clones, more than 85% being singletons. This entry belongs to a study of shared clonotypes between healthy human individuals. At the level of the study: Those who served as donors were a couple of women and a few men between the ages of 18 and 49.

Study-level points and caveats: When compared with the clonotypes that were shared by all four sorted-subset donors, the non-shared clonotypes turned out to have lower generation probabilities.

CD8 cells regarded as naive lacked CD45RO, were positively chosen for CCR7, and omitted terminally differentiated effector memory CD45RA+ cells. The sequenced sample consisted of naive CD8+ T cells from PBMCs. This TCR derives from a man between 18 and 29 years old in good health. Some clones in this sample may be carry-over from other donors' samples.

The CDR3 here is CASSLQGGKLFF. CDR3 bases: TGTGCCAGCAGTTTACAGGGTGGAAAACTGTTTTTT. The chain recombines TRBV27 with TRBJ1-4; D might be TRBD1 (5 bases). Trimming left V 2 bases short and J 10 bases short, with 8 bases between. The CDR3 loop spans 12 amino acids. Germline CDR1 MNHEY, CDR2 SMNVEV (reference sequence). The variable domain in full, with the rest retrieved from reference TRBV27 and TRBJ1-4, is EAQVTQNPRYLITVTGKKLTVTCSQNMNHEYMSWYRQDPGLGLRQIYYSMNVEVTDKGDVPEGYKVSRKEKRNFPLILESPSPNQTSLYFCASSLQGGKLFFGSGTQLSVL.